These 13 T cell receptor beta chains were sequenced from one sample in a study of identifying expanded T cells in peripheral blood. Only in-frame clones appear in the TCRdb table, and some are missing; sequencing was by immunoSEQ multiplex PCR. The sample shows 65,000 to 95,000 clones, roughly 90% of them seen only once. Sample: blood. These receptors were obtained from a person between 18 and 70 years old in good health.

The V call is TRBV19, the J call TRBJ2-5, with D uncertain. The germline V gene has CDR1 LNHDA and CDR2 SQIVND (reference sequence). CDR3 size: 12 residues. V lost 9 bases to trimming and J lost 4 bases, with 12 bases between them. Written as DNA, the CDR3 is TGTGCCAGCGCGGACGGGCTAGAGACCCAGTACTTC. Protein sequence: CASADGLETQYF.

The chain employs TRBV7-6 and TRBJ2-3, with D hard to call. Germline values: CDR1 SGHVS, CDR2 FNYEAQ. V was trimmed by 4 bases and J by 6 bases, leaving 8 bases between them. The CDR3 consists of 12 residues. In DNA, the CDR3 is TGTGCCAGCAGCTCTACTTTCGATACGCAGTATTTT. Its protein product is CASSSTFDTQYF.

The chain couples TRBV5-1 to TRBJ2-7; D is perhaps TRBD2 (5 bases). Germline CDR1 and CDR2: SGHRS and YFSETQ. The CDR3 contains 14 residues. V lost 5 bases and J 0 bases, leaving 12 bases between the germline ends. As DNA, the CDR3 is TGCGCCAGCAGAGAGGCGGGTAGCTCCTACGAGCAGTACTTC. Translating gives CASREAGSSYEQYF.

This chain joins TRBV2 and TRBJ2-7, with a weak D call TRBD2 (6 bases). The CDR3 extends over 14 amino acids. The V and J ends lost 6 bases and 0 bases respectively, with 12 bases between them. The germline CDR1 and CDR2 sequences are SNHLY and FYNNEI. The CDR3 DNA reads TGTGCCAGCAGGGATGGCGGGATCTCCTACGAGCAGTACTTC. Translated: CASRDGGISYEQYF.

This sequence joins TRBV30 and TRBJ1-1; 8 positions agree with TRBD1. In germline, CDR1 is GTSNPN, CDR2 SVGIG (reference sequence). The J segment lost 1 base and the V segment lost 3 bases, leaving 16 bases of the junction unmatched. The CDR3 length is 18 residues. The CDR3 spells CAWSWAGAGGIGNTEAFF. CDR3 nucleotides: TGTGCCTGGAGCTGGGCGGGGGCAGGGGGCATCGGGAACACTGAAGCTTTCTTT.

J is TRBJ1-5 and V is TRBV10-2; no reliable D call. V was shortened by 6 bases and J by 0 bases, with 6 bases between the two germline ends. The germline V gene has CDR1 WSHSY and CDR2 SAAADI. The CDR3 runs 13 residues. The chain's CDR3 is CASSFNSNQPQHF. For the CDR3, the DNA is TGCGCCAGCAGCTTTAATAGCAATCAGCCCCAGCATTTT.

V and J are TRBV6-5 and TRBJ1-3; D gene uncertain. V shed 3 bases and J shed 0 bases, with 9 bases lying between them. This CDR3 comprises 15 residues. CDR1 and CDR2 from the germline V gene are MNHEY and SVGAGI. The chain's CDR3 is CASSYKGVSGNTIYF. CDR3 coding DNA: TGTGCCAGCAGTTATAAGGGAGTCTCTGGAAACACCATATATTTT.

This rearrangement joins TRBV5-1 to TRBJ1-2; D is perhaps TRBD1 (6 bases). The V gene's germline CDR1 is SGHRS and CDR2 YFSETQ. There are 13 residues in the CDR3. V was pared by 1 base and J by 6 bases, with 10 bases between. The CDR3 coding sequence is TGCGCCAGCAGCTTGCAGGGGAACGATGGCTACACCTTC. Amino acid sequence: CASSLQGNDGYTF. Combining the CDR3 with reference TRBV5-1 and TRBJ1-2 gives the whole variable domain KAGVTQTPRYLIKTRGQQVTLSCSPISGHRSVSWYQQTPGQGLQFLFEYFSETQRNKGNFPGRFSGRQFSNSRSEMNVSTLELGDSALYLCASSLQGNDGYTFGSGTRLTVV.

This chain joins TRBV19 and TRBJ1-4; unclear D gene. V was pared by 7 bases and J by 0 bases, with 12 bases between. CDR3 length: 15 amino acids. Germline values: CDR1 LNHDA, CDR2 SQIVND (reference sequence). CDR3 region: CASIAGYATNEKLFF. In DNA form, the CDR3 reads TGTGCCAGTATAGCGGGATACGCAACTAATGAAAAACTGTTTTTT. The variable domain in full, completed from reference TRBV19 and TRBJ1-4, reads DGGITQSPKYLFRKEGQNVTLSCEQNLNHDAMYWYRQDPGQGLRLIYYSQIVNDFQKGDIAEGYSVSREKKESFPLTVTSAQKNPTAFYLCASIAGYATNEKLFFGSGTQLSVL.

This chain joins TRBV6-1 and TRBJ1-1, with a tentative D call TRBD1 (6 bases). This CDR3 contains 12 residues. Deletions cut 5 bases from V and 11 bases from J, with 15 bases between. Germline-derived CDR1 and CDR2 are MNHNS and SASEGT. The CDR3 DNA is TGTGCCAGCAGTAGGGGGGTCACCCCGGCTTTCTTT. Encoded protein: CASSRGVTPAFF.

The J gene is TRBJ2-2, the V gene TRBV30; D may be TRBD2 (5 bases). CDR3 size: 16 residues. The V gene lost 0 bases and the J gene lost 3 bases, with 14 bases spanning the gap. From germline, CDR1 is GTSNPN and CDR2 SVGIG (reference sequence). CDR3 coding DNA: TGTGCCTGGAGTGTAACCCGGACTGGAGACACCGGGGAGCTGTTTTTT. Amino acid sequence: CAWSVTRTGDTGELFF.

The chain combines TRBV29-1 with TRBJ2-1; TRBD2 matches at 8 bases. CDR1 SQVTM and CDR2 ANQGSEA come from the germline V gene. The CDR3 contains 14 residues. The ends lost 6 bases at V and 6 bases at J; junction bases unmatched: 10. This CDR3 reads CSVAGGSGFNEQFF. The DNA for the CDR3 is TGCAGCGTCGCGGGAGGTTCCGGGTTCAATGAGCAGTTCTTC.

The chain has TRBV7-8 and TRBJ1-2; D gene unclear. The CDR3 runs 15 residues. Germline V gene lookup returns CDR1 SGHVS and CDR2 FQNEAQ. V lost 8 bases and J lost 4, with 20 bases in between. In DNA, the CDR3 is TGTGCCAGCTTATTGGACCGGGCGAGTGTCTATGGCTACACCTTC. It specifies CASLLDRASVYGYTF.